These T cell receptor beta chains were read from a single sample in a study of shared clonotypes between healthy human individuals. Clones were read by immunoSEQ multiplex PCR, and TCRdb kept only the in-frame ones, dropping some. The table lists over 800,000 clones, approximately 92% of them singletons, with less than 25% in the top ten. Material: naive CD8+ T cells sorted from blood. The receptors stem from a man younger than 40 in good health. CDR3s include the opening cysteine and the closing phenylalanine or tryptophan. A D gene is named only where the DNA matches it firmly.

>TRBJ2-1|TRBD2|TRBV9
CASSPGGGNEQFF
>TRBJ2-1|NA|TRBV5-5
CASSLEPPPYNEQFF
>TRBJ2-1|NA|TRBV10-3
CAISESDGSSYNEQFF
>TRBJ2-3|NA|TRBV6-5
CASSSTDASTDTQYF
>TRBJ1-2|NA|TRBV28
CASSFSRGTYGYTF
>TRBJ2-7|NA|TRBV19
CASSIRPAAYEQYF
>TRBJ2-7|NA|TRBV27
CASSLNGKREQYF
>TRBJ1-1|NA|TRBV4-1
CASSQDPADQNTEAFF
>TRBJ2-7|NA|TRBV28
CASSLDGRPYEQYF
>TRBJ2-2|NA|TRBV29-1
CSGLITGELFF
>TRBJ2-1|TRBD2|TRBV19
CASGTSGSYEQFF
>TRBJ1-4|NA|TRBV9
CASSGGKELLYEKLFF
>TRBJ2-7|TRBD1|TRBV28
CASSRFRDRVTYEQYF
>TRBJ2-7|NA|TRBV7-9
CASSRRDTYEQYF
>TRBJ1-1|TRBD1|TRBV13
CASSLVGQENTEAFF
>TRBJ2-7|TRBD2|TRBV27
CASSLLAGPPVEQYF
>TRBJ2-1|TRBD2|TRBV5-1
CASSWPSGDDEQFF
>TRBJ1-1|NA|TRBV29-1
CSVLPLGENTEAFF
>TRBJ2-7|NA|TRBV2
CASSEGTGVSTYEQYF
>TRBJ1-3|NA|TRBV27
CASSLQGPGNTIYF